What follows are 10 T cell receptor beta chains derived from one specimen sequenced in a study of blood T cell repertoires in COVID-19. Libraries were prepared by immunoSEQ multiplex PCR; TCRdb keeps only in-frame clonotypes and omits some of them. The sample carries about 150,000 clones, around 86% recorded once. The sequenced material came from peripheral blood. The source of these receptors is a man between 65 and 85 years old with acute or convalescent COVID-19.

The table lists this clone with a count of one. The CDR3 DNA follows: TGCAGTGCACCAGGGGGCGAGGCTTTCTTT. Translation: CSAPGGEAFF. The V call is TRBV20-1, the J call TRBJ1-1; 8 bases map to TRBD1. V shed 6 bases, J shed 11 bases, and the junction held 5 bases outside the gene matches. Germline V CDR1 and CDR2: DFQATT, SNEGSKA (reference sequence). The CDR3 spans 10 residues.

V usage is TRBV3-1 (or the pseudogene TRBV3-2) and J usage is TRBJ1-1; D gene ambiguous. CDR1 is LGHDT and CDR2 is YNNKEL in the germline V gene (reference sequence). CDR3 size: 13 residues. Trimming shortened V by 2 bases and J by 11 bases, and 15 bases separated the two germline ends. The CDR3 loop reads CASSQRRDDGAFF. The DNA for the CDR3 is TGTGCCAGCAGCCAACGCCGGGATGATGGGGCTTTCTTT.

This clone has a single count. This chain links TRBV6-5 with TRBJ1-1; 7 bases agree with TRBD1. The length of the CDR3 is 15 residues. Losses at the gene ends were 6 bases for V and 0 bases for J; bases not matched to a gene: 7. Germline V gene sequence: CDR1 MNHEY, CDR2 SVGAGI. CDR3 sequence (DNA): TGTGCCAGCAGCCCAGGGGGACGGATGAACACTGAAGCTTTCTTT. Protein sequence: CASSPGGRMNTEAFF.

This chain uses TRBV6-2 or TRBV6-3 with TRBJ2-2, with 9 bases fitting TRBD2. Germline CDR1 reads MNHEY; CDR2 reads SVGEGT. V was clipped by 2 bases and J by 4 bases; unmatched bases: 5. This CDR3 is built from 16 residues. CDR3 sequence (DNA): TGTGCCAGCAGTTACAGCGGGAGGCGGACCACCGGGGAGCTGTTTTTT. Amino acid sequence: CASSYSGRRTTGELFF.

V and J are TRBV5-1 and TRBJ1-2; 8 bases agree with TRBD1. V gave up 4 bases and J gave up 3 bases; unmatched junction bases: 2. Germline assignment: CDR1 SGHRS and CDR2 YFSETQ. This CDR3 comprises 13 residues. As DNA, the CDR3 is TGCGCCAGCAGCATGGGACAGGACTATGGCTACACCTTC. It specifies CASSMGQDYGYTF.

V and J are TRBV6-4 and TRBJ2-3; the match to TRBD2 covers 10 bases. The trim removed 4 bases at V and 5 bases at J, leaving 6 bases unmatched. The length of the CDR3 is 15 residues. The germline gives CDR1 MRHNA, CDR2 SNTAGT. The CDR3: CASSVRAGGLDTQYF. CDR3 DNA sequence: TGTGCCAGCAGTGTTCGAGCGGGAGGGTTAGATACGCAGTATTTT.

The rearrangement links TRBV18 to TRBJ2-1, with D possibly matching TRBD2 (6 bases). The CDR3 length is 12 residues. Germline CDR1 is KGHSH and CDR2 is LQKENI. Trimming removed 6 bases from V and 8 bases from J, with 11 bases in between. The DNA of the CDR3 is TGTGCCAGCTCCCGGGACTCCGATGAGCAGTTCTTC. Translating gives CASSRDSDEQFF.

The genes are TRBV5-1 and TRBJ2-6; D gene ambiguous. This CDR3 contains 16 residues. V dropped 4 bases and J dropped 0 bases, with 11 bases sitting between them. Germline CDR1 reads SGHRS; CDR2 reads YFSETQ. The CDR3 DNA follows: TGCGCCAGCAGCGAAGCAGGATTCTCTGGGGCCAACGTCCTGACTTTC. It yields the protein CASSEAGFSGANVLTF.

The CDR3 loop is CASRTGGAGYTEAFF. CDR3 coding DNA: TGTGCCAGCAGGACAGGGGGAGCGGGGTACACTGAAGCTTTCTTT. This chain links TRBV6-5 with TRBJ1-1; 9 nucleotides line up with TRBD1. CDR1 and CDR2 from the germline V gene are MNHEY and SVGAGI. V shed 6 bases and J 3 bases; nucleotides not matched to a gene: 8. The CDR3 sequence is 15 residues long.

This chain connects TRBV5-4 to TRBJ2-5; 8 bases are shared with TRBD1. Germline values: CDR1 SGHNT, CDR2 YYREEE (reference sequence). The trim removed 4 bases at V and 5 bases at J, leaving 10 bases unmatched. The CDR3 is 15 amino acids. The CDR3 nucleotides read TGTGCCAGCAGCCTCCCTCGGACAGGGATTGAGACCCAGTACTTC. Its translation: CASSLPRTGIETQYF.